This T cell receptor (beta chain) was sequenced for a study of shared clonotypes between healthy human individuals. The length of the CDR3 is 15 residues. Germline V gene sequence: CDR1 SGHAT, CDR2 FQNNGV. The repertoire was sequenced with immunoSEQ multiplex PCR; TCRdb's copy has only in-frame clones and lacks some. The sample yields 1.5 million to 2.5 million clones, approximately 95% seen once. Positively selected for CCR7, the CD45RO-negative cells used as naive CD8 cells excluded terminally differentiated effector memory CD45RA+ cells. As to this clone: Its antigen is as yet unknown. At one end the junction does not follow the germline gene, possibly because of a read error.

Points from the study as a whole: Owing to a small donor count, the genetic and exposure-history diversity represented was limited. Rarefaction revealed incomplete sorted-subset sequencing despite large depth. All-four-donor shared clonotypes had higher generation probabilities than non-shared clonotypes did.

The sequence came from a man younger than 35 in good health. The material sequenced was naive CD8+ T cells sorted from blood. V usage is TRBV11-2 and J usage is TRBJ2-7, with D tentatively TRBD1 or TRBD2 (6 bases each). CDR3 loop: CASSLGGGIAYEQYF. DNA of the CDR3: TGTGCTAGCAGCTTAGGAGGGGGAATAGCCTACGAGCAGTACTTC.